Described below is a single TCR beta chain sequence and its context. Its antigen is undetermined. The study ran its PCR with 60 Vbeta and 13 Jbeta primers. Profiling relied on immunoSEQ multiplex PCR, and the TCRdb table lists in-frame clones only, not all of them. The table lists 110,000 or so clones, 70% to 80% of them singletons. The data derive from a study of cytomegalovirus exposure and HLA in healthy donors. The overall study: For the approximately 400 genotyped donors, roughly 80% fell within the Caucasian-associated ancestry cluster.

Study findings and constraints: More than 15,000 TCR beta sequences were associated with HLA alleles at 0.05 false discovery rate in a later analysis. Rarity held for most TCR sequences, but there were some public TCRs that occurred in many donors.

The receptor was isolated from a man aged 40-49 years in good health and CMV-seronegative. The sequencing sample was made of PBMCs.

In DNA form, the CDR3 reads TGCGCCAGCAGCTTGGGGCCCGTCCCGAGCACAGATACGCAGTATTTT. It is translated as CASSLGPVPSTDTQYF. The chain has TRBV5-1 and TRBJ2-3; unclear D gene. This CDR3 has 16 residues. The V gene's germline CDR1 is SGHRS and CDR2 YFSETQ. The V end lost 0 bases, the J end lost 0 bases, and 11 bases lay between the germline ends. The whole variable domain, remainder taken from reference TRBV5-1 and TRBJ2-3, is KAGVTQTPRYLIKTRGQQVTLSCSPISGHRSVSWYQQTPGQGLQFLFEYFSETQRNKGNFPGRFSGRQFSNSRSEMNVSTLELGDSALYLCASSLGPVPSTDTQYFGPGTRLTVL.